The 22 T cell receptor beta chains listed next were all sequenced from one sample in a study of graft-versus-host responses after intestinal transplantation (dated by TCRdb to the early 2020s). Their antigen targets remain unknown. Receptor libraries were prepared by the immunoSEQ multiplex PCR assay. What TCRdb holds here is the immuneACCESS table cut down to in-frame rearrangements. Part of the clones is not present; checked against another copy, under half of the missing clones reflect an unresolved V gene, and the others are unexplained. This sample is represented by tens of thousands of clones; roughly four fifths of them were singletons. In total, the top ten clones hold roughly 15% of the sample. What this sample's time point label stands for: cells obtained before transplantation from donor or recipient. The sequenced sample was unstimulated CD8+ T cells sorted from spleen or lymph node cells, obtained before intestinal transplant. The receptor source for this set is a human donor who received an intestinal transplant.

The V call is TRBV13, the J call TRBJ1-4; 8 positions match TRBD1. Trimming at V came to 5 bases and at J to 3 bases, leaving 5 bases not matched to a gene. The CDR3 is 15 amino acids. Germline assignment: CDR1 PRHDT and CDR2 FYEKMQ (reference sequence). The CDR3 DNA follows: TGTGCCAGCAGCCAGCCGGACAGGGCTAATGAAAAACTGTTTTTT. It translates to CASSQPDRANEKLFF.

J is TRBJ2-3 and V is TRBV5-4; 8 nucleotides match TRBD2. Germline values: CDR1 SGHNT, CDR2 YYREEE (reference sequence). CDR3 length equals 15 residues. J was trimmed by 0 bases and V by 4 bases; bases with no gene match: 4. The CDR3 DNA sequence: TGTGCCAGCAGCGCGGGGGGCTCGAGCACAGATACGCAGTATTTT. Translation gives CASSAGGSSTDTQYF.

This chain uses TRBV28 with TRBJ2-5; TRBD2 might be the D (5 bases). CDR1 is MDHEN, CDR2 SYDVKM, per germline. V dropped 6 bases and J dropped 2 bases, with 16 bases sitting between them. This CDR3 has 15 residues. Written as DNA, the CDR3 is TGTGCCAGCAGCCCTACGGGCGGGTTGCAAGAGACCCAGTACTTC. This codes for CASSPTGGLQETQYF.

The chain combines TRBV5-5 with TRBJ2-4; D gene uncertain. The CDR3 is 15 residues long. Germline loops: CDR1 SGHKS, CDR2 YYEKEE (reference sequence). Trimming stripped 5 bases from V and 0 bases from J, with 12 bases between. CDR3 in amino acids: CASSRVILAKNIQYF. The DNA of the CDR3 is TGTGCCAGCAGTCGGGTGATCCTAGCCAAAAACATTCAGTACTTC.

The V call is TRBV4-2, the J call TRBJ2-1; D not resolved. This CDR3 comprises 12 residues. Germline V gene lookup returns CDR1 LGHNA and CDR2 YNFKEQ. Trimming removed 1 base at V and 10 bases at J, with 8 bases between. The CDR3 here is CASSQAGREQFF. As DNA, the CDR3 is TGTGCCAGCAGCCAAGCCGGAAGAGAGCAGTTCTTC.

The CDR3 spells CASSTTSYEQYF. CDR3 in DNA: TGTGCCAGCAGCACAACCTCCTACGAGCAGTACTTC. This sequence joins TRBV5-6 and TRBJ2-7; D uncertain. The V end lost 4 bases, the J end lost 0 bases, and 5 bases lay between the germline ends. The CDR3 totals 12 residues. CDR1 is SGHDT, CDR2 YYEEEE, per germline. The full variable domain, its missing parts supplied by reference TRBV5-6 and TRBJ2-7, is DAGVTQSPTHLIKTRGQQVTLRCSPKSGHDTVSWYQQALGQGPQFIFQYYEEEERQRGNFPDRFSGHQFPNYSSELNVNALLLGDSALYLCASSTTSYEQYFGPGTRLTVT.

This chain uses TRBV7-9 with TRBJ2-7; 10 positions agree with TRBD2. J gave up 2 bases and V 3 bases, and 10 bases lay outside the gene matches. The CDR3 has 17 residues. In germline, CDR1 is SEHNR, CDR2 FQNEAQ (reference sequence). The DNA for the CDR3 is TGTGCCAGCAGCTTGGCGGCTAGCGGGAGTCCAGCCTACGAGCAGTACTTC. Translated, it gives CASSLAASGSPAYEQYF. The whole variable domain, filled in from reference TRBV7-9 and TRBJ2-7, reads DTGVSQNPRHKITKRGQNVTFRCDPISEHNRLYWYRQTLGQGPEFLTYFQNEAQLEKSRLLSDRFSAERPKGSFSTLEIQRTEQGDSAMYLCASSLAASGSPAYEQYFGPGTRLTVT.

CDR3 amino acids: CASSLTWLVGEQYF. CDR3 DNA sequence: TGTGCCAGCAGCTTGACTTGGCTAGTTGGCGAGCAGTACTTC. V gene TRBV5-4 combines with J gene TRBJ2-7; D unresolved. Per germline, CDR1 SGHNT and CDR2 YYREEE (reference sequence). The CDR3 extends over 14 amino acids. V was trimmed by 1 base and J by 6 bases, leaving 14 bases between them. Using reference TRBV5-4 and TRBJ2-7 for the parts outside the CDR3, the full variable domain is ETGVTQSPTHLIKTRGQQVTLRCSSQSGHNTVSWYQQALGQGPQFIFQYYREEENGRGNFPPRFSGLQFPNYSSELNVNALELDDSALYLCASSLTWLVGEQYFGPGTRLTVT.

This chain uses TRBV29-1 with TRBJ2-3, with D possibly being TRBD2 (5 bases). The CDR3 spans 13 residues. From germline, CDR1 is SQVTM and CDR2 ANQGSEA. Deletions cut 8 bases from V and 0 bases from J, with 12 bases between. CDR3 nucleotides: TGCAGCTCCGACGGGGATAGCACAGATACGCAGTATTTT. The encoded protein is CSSDGDSTDTQYF.

The gene calls are TRBV6-6 and TRBJ1-5, with a tentative D call TRBD1 (5 bases). CDR3 size: 15 residues. V shed 5 bases and J shed 4 bases, with 15 bases lying between them. CDR1 and CDR2 from the germline V gene are MNHNY and SVGAGI (reference sequence). DNA of the CDR3: TGTGCCAGCAGTCCTTTTGGGGGACTGAATCAGCCCCAGCATTTT. Translated: CASSPFGGLNQPQHF.

The rearrangement uses TRBV6-5 and TRBJ2-1; D may correspond to TRBD1 or TRBD2 (5 bases each). The CDR3 has 15 amino acids. Germline assignment: CDR1 MNHEY and CDR2 SVGAGI. Trimming took 2 bases from V and 4 from J, leaving 12 bases between them. In DNA form, the CDR3 reads TGTGCCAGCAGTTACGACGGGGCAGCATACAATGAGCAGTTCTTC. Amino acids: CASSYDGAAYNEQFF.

The chain carries TRBV6-5 and TRBJ1-3; D call uncertain. Between the trimmed V and J ends, which lost 2 bases and 2 bases, there was a span of 7 bases. Germline assignment: CDR1 MNHEY and CDR2 SVGAGI. This CDR3 has 14 residues. The CDR3 region is CASSYRGPGNTIYF. CDR3 in DNA: TGTGCCAGCAGTTACAGAGGGCCTGGAAACACCATATATTTT.

This chain uses TRBV7-9 with TRBJ2-7; the match to TRBD1 covers 7 bases. The CDR3 consists of 15 residues. With 2 bases clipped from V and 5 bases from J, the junction kept 9 bases outside the gene matches. CDR1 is SEHNR and CDR2 is FQNEAQ in the germline V gene (reference sequence). CDR3 residues: CASSLRSGGADEQYF. CDR3 nucleotides: TGTGCCAGCAGCTTACGGTCAGGGGGAGCTGACGAGCAGTACTTC.

J is TRBJ1-4 and V is TRBV9; D gene ambiguous. Germline V gene sequence: CDR1 SGDLS, CDR2 YYNGEE. Trimming shortened V by 4 bases and J by 0 bases, and 7 bases separated the two germline ends. The CDR3 is made up of 14 amino acids. CDR3 loop: CASSRWATNEKLFF. As DNA, the CDR3 is TGTGCCAGCAGCCGATGGGCAACTAATGAAAAACTGTTTTTT.

This rearrangement joins TRBV28 to TRBJ2-4; maybe TRBD1 (6 bases). This CDR3 comprises 15 residues. Germline V CDR1 and CDR2: MDHEN, SYDVKM. V gave up 5 bases and J gave up 8 bases, with 19 bases separating them. The chain's CDR3 is CASSPGTPKTDIQYF. In nucleotides, the CDR3 is TGTGCCAGCAGTCCCGGGACACCTAAAACGGACATTCAGTACTTC.

The CDR3 nucleotides read TGTGCCAGCAGTTACCGCTGGGGAGCCAAAAACATTCAGTACTTC. Its translation is CASSYRWGAKNIQYF. V gene TRBV6-5 combines with J gene TRBJ2-4; the D is unclear. V was pared by 2 bases and J by 0 bases, with 8 bases between. Germline values: CDR1 MNHEY, CDR2 SVGAGI. This CDR3 spans 15 amino acids.

V usage is TRBV6-1 and J usage is TRBJ2-7; 9 bases are a match to TRBD2. The CDR3 covers 15 residues. The V gene's germline CDR1 is MNHNS and CDR2 SASEGT. Unmatched junction bases numbered 7, after V lost 2 bases and J lost 5 bases. CDR3 in amino acids: CASSETTGGGDEQYF. The CDR3 DNA sequence: TGTGCCAGCAGTGAAACGACAGGCGGGGGGGACGAGCAGTACTTC.

The rearrangement uses TRBV6-1 and TRBJ1-5; D might be TRBD1 (6 bases). Trimming shortened V by 6 bases and J by 2 bases, and 11 bases separated the two germline ends. The germline V gene has CDR1 MNHNS and CDR2 SASEGT. The CDR3 has 14 amino acids. The CDR3 sequence: CASSHREGNQPQHF. CDR3 in DNA: TGTGCCAGCAGCCACAGGGAGGGCAATCAGCCCCAGCATTTT.

DNA of the CDR3: TGCGCCAGCAGCCAAGCGGTCGCGTCGCAACTAGCCAAAAACATTCAGTACTTC. Translation: CASSQAVASQLAKNIQYF. The chain links TRBV4-1 to TRBJ2-4; D is uncertain. CDR1 and CDR2 (germline): MGHRA, YSYEKL. The CDR3 covers 18 residues. Trimming removed 1 base from V and 0 bases from J, with 16 bases in between.

The gene calls are TRBV10-2 and TRBJ2-7; possible D gene TRBD1, 6 bases. In germline, CDR1 is WSHSY, CDR2 SAAADI. Trimming left V 0 bases short and J 2 bases short, with 8 bases between. This CDR3 contains 14 residues. The CDR3 DNA reads TGCGCCAGCAGTGAGTCGTGGGGGCCCTACGAGCAGTACTTC. Translating gives CASSESWGPYEQYF.

The V call is TRBV19, the J call TRBJ1-5; 7 bases map to TRBD1. Germline V gene sequence: CDR1 LNHDA, CDR2 SQIVND (reference sequence). The CDR3 consists of 13 residues. J lost 4 bases, V lost 5 bases, and 2 bases had no gene match. In nucleotides, the CDR3 is TGTGCCAGTAGTCCACAGGGGAATCAGCCCCAGCATTTT. Residues: CASSPQGNQPQHF.

The chain joins TRBV29-1 to TRBJ2-7; 9 bases map to TRBD2. Germline V gene sequence: CDR1 SQVTM, CDR2 ANQGSEA. V shed 4 bases, J shed 1 base, and the junction held 2 bases outside the gene matches. The CDR3 runs 13 residues. DNA of the CDR3: TGCAGCGTTGGGCTAGCGGGGTCCTACGAGCAGTACTTC. Residues: CSVGLAGSYEQYF.